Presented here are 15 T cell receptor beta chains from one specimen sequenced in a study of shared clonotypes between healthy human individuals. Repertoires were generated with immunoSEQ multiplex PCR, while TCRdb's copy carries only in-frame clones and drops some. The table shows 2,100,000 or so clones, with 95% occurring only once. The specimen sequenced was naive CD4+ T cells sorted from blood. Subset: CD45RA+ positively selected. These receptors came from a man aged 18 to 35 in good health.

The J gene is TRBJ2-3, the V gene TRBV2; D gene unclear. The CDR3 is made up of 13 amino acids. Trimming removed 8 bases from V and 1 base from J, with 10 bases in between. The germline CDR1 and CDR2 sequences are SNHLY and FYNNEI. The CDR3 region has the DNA TGTGCCAGCGGCAAGGAAGGCACAGATACGCAGTATTTT. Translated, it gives CASGKEGTDTQYF.

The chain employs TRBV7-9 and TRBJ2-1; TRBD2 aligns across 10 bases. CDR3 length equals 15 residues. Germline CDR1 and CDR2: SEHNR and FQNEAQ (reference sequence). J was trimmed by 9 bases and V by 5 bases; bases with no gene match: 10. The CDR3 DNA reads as TGTGCCAGCAGCCCTAGCGGGAGTTATAGCAGTGAGCAGTTCTTC. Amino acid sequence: CASSPSGSYSSEQFF.

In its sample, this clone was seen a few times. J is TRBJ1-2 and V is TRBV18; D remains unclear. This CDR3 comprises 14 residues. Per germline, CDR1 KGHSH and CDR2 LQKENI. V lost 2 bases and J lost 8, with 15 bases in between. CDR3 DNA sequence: TGTGCCAGCTCACCAGATAAGGGAACCAAAGGCTACACCTTC. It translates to CASSPDKGTKGYTF.

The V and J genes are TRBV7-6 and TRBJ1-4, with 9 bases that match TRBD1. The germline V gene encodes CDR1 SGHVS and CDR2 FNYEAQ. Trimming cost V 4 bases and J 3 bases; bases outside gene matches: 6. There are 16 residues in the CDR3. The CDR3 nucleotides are TGTGCCAGCAGCTCTGGGACAGGGTTTTCTAATGAAAAACTGTTTTTT. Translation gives CASSSGTGFSNEKLFF.

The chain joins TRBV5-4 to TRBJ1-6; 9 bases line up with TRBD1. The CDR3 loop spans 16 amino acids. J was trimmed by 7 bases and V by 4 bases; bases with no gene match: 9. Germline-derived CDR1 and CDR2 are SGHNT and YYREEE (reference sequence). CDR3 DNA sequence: TGTGCCAGCAGCCCGGGACAGGGAAAGTCAAATTCACCCCTCCACTTT. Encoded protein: CASSPGQGKSNSPLHF.

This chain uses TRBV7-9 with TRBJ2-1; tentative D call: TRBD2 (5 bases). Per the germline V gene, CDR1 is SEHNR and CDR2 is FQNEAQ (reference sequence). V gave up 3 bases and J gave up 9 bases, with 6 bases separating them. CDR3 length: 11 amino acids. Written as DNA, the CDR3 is TGTGCCAGCAGCTTCCGGGGTGAGCAGTTCTTC. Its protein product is CASSFRGEQFF.

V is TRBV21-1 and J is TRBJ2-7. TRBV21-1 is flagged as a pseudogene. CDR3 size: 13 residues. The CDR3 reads CASSRWGSHEQYF. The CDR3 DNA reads TGTGCCAGCAGTAGATGGGGGTCCCACGAGCAGTACTTC.

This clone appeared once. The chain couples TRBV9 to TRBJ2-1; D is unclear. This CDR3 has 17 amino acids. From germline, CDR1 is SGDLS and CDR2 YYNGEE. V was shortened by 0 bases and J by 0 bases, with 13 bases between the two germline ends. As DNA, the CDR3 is TGTGCCAGCAGCGTAGAAGGTCTTACCAGCTCCTACAATGAGCAGTTCTTC. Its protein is CASSVEGLTSSYNEQFF.

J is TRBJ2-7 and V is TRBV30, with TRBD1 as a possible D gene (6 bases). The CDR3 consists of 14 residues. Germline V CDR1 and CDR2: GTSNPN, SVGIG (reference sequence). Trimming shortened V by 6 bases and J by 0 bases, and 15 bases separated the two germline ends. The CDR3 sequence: CACTDRFFSYEQYF. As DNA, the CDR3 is TGTGCCTGCACCGACAGGTTTTTCTCCTACGAGCAGTACTTC. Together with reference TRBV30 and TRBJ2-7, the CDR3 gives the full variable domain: SQTIHQWPATLVQPVGSPLSLECTVEGTSNPNLYWYRQAAGRGLQLLFYSVGIGQISSEVPQNLSASRPQDRQFILSSKKLLLSDSGFYLCACTDRFFSYEQYFGPGTRLTVT.

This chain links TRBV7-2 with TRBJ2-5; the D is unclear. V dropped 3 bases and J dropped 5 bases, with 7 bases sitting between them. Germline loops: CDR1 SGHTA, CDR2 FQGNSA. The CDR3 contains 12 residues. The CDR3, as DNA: TGTGCCAGCAGCTTCGGCTGGGAGACCCAGTACTTC. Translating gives CASSFGWETQYF. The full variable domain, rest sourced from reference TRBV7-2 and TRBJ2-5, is GAGVSQSPSNKVTEKGKDVELRCDPISGHTALYWYRQSLGQGLEFLIYFQGNSAPDKSGLPSDRFSAERTGGSVSTLTIQRTQQEDSAVYLCASSFGWETQYFGPGTRLLVL.

CDR3 sequence reads: CASTLQGEQYF. The CDR3 DNA follows: TGTGCCAGCACCCTCCAAGGGGAGCAGTACTTC. The J gene is TRBJ2-7, the V gene TRBV2, with D hard to call. V was pared by 7 bases and J by 7 bases, with 11 bases between. Germline assignment: CDR1 SNHLY and CDR2 FYNNEI. There are 11 residues in the CDR3.

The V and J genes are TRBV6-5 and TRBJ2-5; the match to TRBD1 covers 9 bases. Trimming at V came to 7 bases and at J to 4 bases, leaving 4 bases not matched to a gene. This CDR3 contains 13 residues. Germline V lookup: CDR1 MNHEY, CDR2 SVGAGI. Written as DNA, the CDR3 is TGTGCCAGCACCTCGGACAGGGGAGAGACCCAGTACTTC. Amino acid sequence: CASTSDRGETQYF.

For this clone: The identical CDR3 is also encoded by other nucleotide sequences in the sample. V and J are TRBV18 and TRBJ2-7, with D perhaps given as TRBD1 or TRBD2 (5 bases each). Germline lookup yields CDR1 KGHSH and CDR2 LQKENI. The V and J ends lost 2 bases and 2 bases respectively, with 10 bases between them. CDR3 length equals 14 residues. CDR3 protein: CASSPGTETYEQYF. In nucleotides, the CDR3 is TGTGCCAGCTCACCAGGGACGGAGACCTACGAGCAGTACTTC.

The CDR3 DNA follows: TGTGCCAGCAGCGCTACAGGGGGGTATAATTCACCCCTCCACTTT. It specifies CASSATGGYNSPLHF. The chain is built from TRBV13 and TRBJ1-6; 8 bases map to TRBD1. This CDR3 spans 15 amino acids. The germline V gene has CDR1 PRHDT and CDR2 FYEKMQ (reference sequence). Losses at the gene ends were 5 bases for V and 4 bases for J; bases not matched to a gene: 4.

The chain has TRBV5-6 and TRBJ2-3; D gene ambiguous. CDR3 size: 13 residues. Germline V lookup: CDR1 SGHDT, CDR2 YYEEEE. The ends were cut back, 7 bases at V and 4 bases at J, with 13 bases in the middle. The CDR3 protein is CASGPAWPDTQYF. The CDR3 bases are TGTGCCAGCGGCCCGGCGTGGCCAGATACGCAGTATTTT.